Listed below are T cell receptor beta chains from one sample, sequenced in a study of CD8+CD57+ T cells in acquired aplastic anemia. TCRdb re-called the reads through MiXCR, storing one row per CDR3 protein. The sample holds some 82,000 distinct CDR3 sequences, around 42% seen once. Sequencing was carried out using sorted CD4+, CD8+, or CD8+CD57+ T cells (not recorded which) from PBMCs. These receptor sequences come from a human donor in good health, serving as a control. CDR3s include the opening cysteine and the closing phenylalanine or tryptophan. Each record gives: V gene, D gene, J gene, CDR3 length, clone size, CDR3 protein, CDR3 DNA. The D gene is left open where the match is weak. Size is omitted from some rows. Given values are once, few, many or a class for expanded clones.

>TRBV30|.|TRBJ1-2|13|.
CAWSDRAPYGYTF
TGTGCCTGGAGTGACCGTGCGCCCTATGGCTACACCTTC
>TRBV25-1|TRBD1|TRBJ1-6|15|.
CASRSTGTGASPLHF
TGTGCCAGCAGATCAACCGGGACAGGGGCTTCACCCCTCCACTTT
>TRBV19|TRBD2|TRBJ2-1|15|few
CASSITSGVHNEQFF
TGTGCCAGTAGTATCACTAGCGGGGTTCACAATGAGCAGTTCTTC
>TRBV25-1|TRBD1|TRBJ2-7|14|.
CASRSTGEGYEQYF
TGTGCCAGCAGGTCGACAGGGGAAGGTTACGAGCAGTACTTC
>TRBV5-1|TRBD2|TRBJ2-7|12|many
CASSTHSGEQYF
TGCGCCAGCAGCACCCATAGCGGGGAGCAGTACTTC
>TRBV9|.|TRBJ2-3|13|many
CASSASGTDTQYF
TGTGCCAGCAGCGCGAGCGGCACAGATACGCAGTATTTT
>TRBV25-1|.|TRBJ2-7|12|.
CASSQVIYEQYF
TGTGCCAGCAGCCAAGTTATCTACGAGCAGTACTTC
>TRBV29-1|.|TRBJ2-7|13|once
CSVLLQGGYEQYF
TGCAGCGTTCTCCTCCAGGGTGGGTACGAGCAGTACTTC
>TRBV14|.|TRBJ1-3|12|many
CASSQVGNTIYF
TGTGCCAGCAGCCAAGTGGGAAACACCATATATTTT
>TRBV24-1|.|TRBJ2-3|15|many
CATSDLTGNTDTQYF
TGTGCCACCAGTGATTTGACAGGTAACACAGATACGCAGTATTTT
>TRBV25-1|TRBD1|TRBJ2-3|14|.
CASSEGDRGNTQYF
TGTGCCAGCAGCGAGGGGGACAGGGGTAATACGCAGTATTTT
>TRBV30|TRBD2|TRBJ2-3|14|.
CAWEASGSRDTQYF
TGTGCCTGGGAAGCTAGCGGGAGTCGGGATACGCAGTATTTT
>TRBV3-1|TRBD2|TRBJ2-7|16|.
CASSQEIAGGRYEQYF
TGTGCCAGCAGCCAAGAAATAGCGGGGGGGCGATACGAGCAGTACTTC
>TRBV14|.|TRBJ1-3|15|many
CASSQGPVSGNTIYF
TGTGCCAGCAGCCAAGGTCCAGTCTCTGGAAACACCATATATTTT
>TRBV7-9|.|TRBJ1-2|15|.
CASSLRGKGNYGYTF
TGTGCCAGCAGCTTACGGGGGAAAGGGAACTATGGCTACACCTTC
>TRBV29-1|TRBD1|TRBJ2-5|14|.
CSVETDRGGETQYF
TGCAGCGTTGAGACGGACAGGGGAGGGGAGACCCAGTACTTC
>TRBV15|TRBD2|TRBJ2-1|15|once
CATSIGTSGWNEQFF
TGTGCCACCAGCATCGGGACTAGCGGCTGGAATGAGCAGTTCTTC
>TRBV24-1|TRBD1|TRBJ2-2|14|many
CATSVQGVTGELFF
TGTGCCACCAGTGTACAGGGGGTAACCGGGGAGCTGTTTTTT